This T cell receptor beta chain was documented in a study of blood T cell repertoires in COVID-19. The wider study: The cDNA or gDNA used as material had been derived from T cells, B-cell-depleted T cells, or PBMCs.

Libraries were prepared by immunoSEQ multiplex PCR; TCRdb keeps only in-frame clonotypes and omits some of them. The repertoire holds 260,000 or so clones, about four fifths seen once, with about 3.8% in the top ten. CDR1 and CDR2 (germline): SEHNR, FQNEAQ (reference sequence). CDR3 length: 15 residues. Trimming left V 1 base short and J 1 base short, with 8 bases between. Participant age was roughly 18 to 89 years, and participants resided in roughly 24 US areas. Assignment of participants to cohorts was predicated upon participant-reported clinical history. Within 2 weeks of study entry, exposed participants had contacted a PCR-confirmed or clinician-diagnosed COVID-19 case.

The chain has TRBV7-9 and TRBJ2-1; D may be TRBD1 (6 bases). This sequence was found in a woman aged 40 to 49 who had been exposed to COVID-19. Source material: PBMCs or T cells enriched from blood (not recorded which). CDR3 sequence (DNA): TGTGCCAGCAGCTTAGGCAGGGGTTCCTACAATGAGCAGTTCTTC. Residues: CASSLGRGSYNEQFF. The variable domain in full, with the rest retrieved from reference TRBV7-9 and TRBJ2-1, is DTGVSQNPRHKITKRGQNVTFRCDPISEHNRLYWYRQTLGQGPEFLTYFQNEAQLEKSRLLSDRFSAERPKGSFSTLEIQRTEQGDSAMYLCASSLGRGSYNEQFFGPGTRLTVL.